This entry features one TCR beta chain sequence. This entry comes from a study of shared clonotypes between healthy human individuals. Data came from immunoSEQ multiplex PCR; TCRdb stores just in-frame clones and leaves some out. The sample holds 2 million to 2.5 million clones, approximately 93% seen once. V trimming: 5 bases; J trimming: 0 bases; junction bases outside the gene matches: 6. The germline V gene has CDR1 SGHTA and CDR2 FQGTGA. This CDR3 region has 15 residues. The TCR was taken from a man aged 18 to 30 in good health. Some clones in this sample may be carry-over from other donors' samples. The sequencing sample was made of naive CD4+ T cells from PBMCs. Subset here: CD45RA+ positively selected. The chain employs TRBV7-3 and TRBJ1-1; 7 bases map to TRBD1. The CDR3 DNA sequence: TGTGCCAGCAGCCAAGGGGGCATAATGAACACTGAAGCTTTCTTT. This gives the protein CASSQGGIMNTEAFF.